This T cell receptor beta chain appears in the sequencing data of a study of blood T cells in healthy people across ages. Trimming took off 6 bases at V and 5 bases at J, with 6 bases between the two ends. The CDR3 totals 11 residues. Germline V gene lookup returns CDR1 WSHSY and CDR2 SAAADI. A second PCR of about 7 to 12 cycles used a sample-barcoded 5' primer and a J-beta primer mix. TCRdb re-derived calls from the 5' RACE reads in MiXCR, one entry per CDR3 protein. This sample has 450,000 to 600,000 distinct CDR3 sequences; roughly a quarter occur once, and the top ten carry 3% to 4.5%. The same data also went into a second study, on T cells of mothers and their children. In that study: The study recruited three healthy Caucasian mothers and their six children as donors. Second-PCR amplification with M1S added sample barcodes and 2-4 random nucleotides.

What was sequenced was blood. The sequence was collected from a boy aged 2 to 10 in good health. The chain has TRBV10-2 and TRBJ2-3, with unresolved D. In nucleotides, the CDR3 is TGCGCCAGCAGACTAAAAGATACGCAGTATTTT. Protein product: CASRLKDTQYF.